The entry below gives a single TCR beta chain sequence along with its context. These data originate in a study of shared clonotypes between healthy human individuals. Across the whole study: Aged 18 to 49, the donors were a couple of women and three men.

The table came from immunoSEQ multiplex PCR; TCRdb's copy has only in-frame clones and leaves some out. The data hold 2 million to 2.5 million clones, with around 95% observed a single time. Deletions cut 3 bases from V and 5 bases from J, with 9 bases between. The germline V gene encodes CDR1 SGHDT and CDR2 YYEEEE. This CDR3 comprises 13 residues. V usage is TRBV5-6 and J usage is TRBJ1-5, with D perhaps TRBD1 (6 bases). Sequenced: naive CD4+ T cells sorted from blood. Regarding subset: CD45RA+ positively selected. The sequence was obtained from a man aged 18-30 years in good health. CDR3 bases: TGTGCCAGCAGCTACCGACAGGATCAGCCCCAGCATTTT. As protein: CASSYRQDQPQHF.